One sample yielded the 16 T cell receptor beta chains listed below, sequenced in a study of blood T cell repertoires in COVID-19. This table comes from immunoSEQ multiplex PCR, and its TCRdb copy is limited to in-frame clones, with some not included. In the table there are approximately 70,000 clones, approximately 85% of which are singletons. Input material: peripheral blood. These TCRs come from a woman aged 80 or over with active or convalescent COVID-19.

CDR3: CAGWRWSVGETQYF. CDR3 DNA sequence: TGTGCGGGTTGGCGCTGGTCAGTCGGGGAGACCCAGTACTTC. The chain has TRBV7-9 and TRBJ2-5; D remains ambiguous. The CDR3 sequence is 14 residues long. Germline loops: CDR1 SEHNR, CDR2 FQNEAQ (reference sequence). The full variable domain, rest sourced from reference TRBV7-9 and TRBJ2-5, is DTGVSQNPRHKITKRGQNVTFRCDPISEHNRLYWYRQTLGQGPEFLTYFQNEAQLEKSRLLSDRFSAERPKGSFSTLEIQRTEQGDSAMYLCAGWRWSVGETQYFGPGTRLLVL.

The chain combines TRBV19 with TRBJ2-1, with D perhaps TRBD2 (6 bases). V gave up 8 bases and J gave up 12 bases, with 17 bases separating them. The CDR3 has 12 amino acids. Germline CDR1 LNHDA, CDR2 SQIVND (reference sequence). The CDR3 loop reads CASASRERVQFF. CDR3 DNA sequence: TGTGCCAGTGCCTCCCGGGAGAGGGTGCAGTTCTTC.

This clone appeared a few times. The CDR3 sequence: CASSIGFRFYGYTF. CDR3 DNA: TGTGCCAGTAGTATCGGTTTCAGGTTCTATGGCTACACCTTC. V usage is TRBV19 and J usage is TRBJ1-2; no clear D gene. The CDR3 has 14 amino acids. The V end was cut by 3 bases, the J end by 4 bases, with 12 bases between. Germline V gene data show CDR1 as LNHDA and CDR2 as SQIVND (reference sequence). The entire variable domain, with the rest obtained from reference TRBV19 and TRBJ1-2, is as follows: DGGITQSPKYLFRKEGQNVTLSCEQNLNHDAMYWYRQDPGQGLRLIYYSQIVNDFQKGDIAEGYSVSREKKESFPLTVTSAQKNPTAFYLCASSIGFRFYGYTFGSGTRLTVV.

In nucleotides, the CDR3 is TGTGCCAGCAGCTCGCAGGTCCACTCTGGAAACACCATATATTTT. Its translation: CASSSQVHSGNTIYF. The gene calls are TRBV7-2 and TRBJ1-3; D ambiguous. V was shortened by 4 bases and J by 0 bases, with 10 bases between the two germline ends. This CDR3 spans 15 amino acids. Germline loops: CDR1 SGHTA, CDR2 FQGNSA.

This chain connects TRBV7-2 to TRBJ2-7; 7 bases are shared with TRBD2. Germline lookup yields CDR1 SGHTA and CDR2 FQGNSA. J was trimmed by 6 bases and V by 4 bases; bases with no gene match: 6. The CDR3 covers 13 residues. This CDR3 reads CASSSRAGIEQYF. DNA of the CDR3: TGTGCCAGCAGCTCTCGAGCGGGGATCGAGCAGTACTTC. Looking up the rest from reference TRBV7-2 and TRBJ2-7 gives the full variable domain: GAGVSQSPSNKVTEKGKDVELRCDPISGHTALYWYRQSLGQGLEFLIYFQGNSAPDKSGLPSDRFSAERTGGSVSTLTIQRTQQEDSAVYLCASSSRAGIEQYFGPGTRLTVT.

The chain uses TRBV18 and TRBJ2-7; 9 nucleotides agree with TRBD2. Germline trimming cut 2 bases from V and 1 base from J; bases unmatched to any gene: 3. CDR1 and CDR2 (germline): KGHSH, LQKENI. The length of the CDR3 is 15 residues. This chain's CDR3 is CASSPSGGPSYEQYF. CDR3 in DNA: TGTGCCAGCTCACCAAGCGGGGGGCCTTCCTACGAGCAGTACTTC.

The chain carries TRBV7-9 and TRBJ2-7; TRBD1 agrees at 9 bases. CDR1 SEHNR and CDR2 FQNEAQ come from the germline V gene (reference sequence). After removal of 5 bases from V and 6 bases from J, the junction contained 8 bases not matched to a gene. The CDR3 is made up of 14 amino acids. The CDR3 here is CASSAPGQGAEQYF. CDR3 bases: TGTGCCAGCAGCGCCCCGGGACAGGGTGCCGAGCAGTACTTC.

This clone was seen only once. The chain employs TRBV11-2 and TRBJ1-3, with D unclear. CDR1 SGHAT and CDR2 FQNNGV come from the germline V gene. V shed 4 bases and J shed 2 bases, with 12 bases lying between them. The CDR3 has 15 amino acids. This CDR3 is CASSSGRTAGNTIYF. The DNA for the CDR3 is TGTGCCAGCAGCTCCGGGAGGACTGCTGGAAACACCATATATTTT.

This sequence joins TRBV19 and TRBJ2-5; D unresolved. V was pared by 4 bases and J by 4 bases, with 10 bases between. The CDR3 length is 13 residues. The germline CDR1 and CDR2 sequences are LNHDA and SQIVND (reference sequence). CDR3 DNA sequence: TGTGCCAGTAGTACCACCTTCGGAGAGACCCAGTACTTC. Protein product: CASSTTFGETQYF.

In its sample, this clone was seen once. The chain links TRBV12-3 or TRBV12-4 to TRBJ1-2, with TRBD1 matching over 9 bases. The V and J ends lost 6 bases and 7 bases, in that order; junction bases with no gene match: 6. This CDR3 has 13 residues. In DNA, the CDR3 is TGTGCCAGCAGCCAGGGACAGGGAAGTGGCTACACCTTC. It yields the protein CASSQGQGSGYTF.

DNA for the CDR3: TGTGCCAGCAGCTTAGTTACTAGCGCCTACGAGCAGTACTTC. Protein: CASSLVTSAYEQYF. The chain combines TRBV7-9 with TRBJ2-7; 7 bases are shared with TRBD2. Looked up from germline, CDR1 is SEHNR and CDR2 is FQNEAQ (reference sequence). This CDR3 has 14 residues. V gave up 1 base and J gave up 2 bases; unmatched junction bases: 2.

A few counts support this clone. This chain uses TRBV6-5 with TRBJ2-2; D unresolved. V was trimmed by 8 bases and J by 6 bases, leaving 10 bases between them. The CDR3 extends over 12 amino acids. CDR1 is MNHEY and CDR2 is SVGAGI in the germline V gene. CDR3: CASGREAGELFF. CDR3 nucleotide sequence: TGTGCCAGCGGAAGAGAGGCCGGGGAGCTGTTTTTT.

V usage is TRBV7-2 and J usage is TRBJ2-1; tentatively, D is TRBD2 (5 bases). V lost 2 bases to trimming and J lost 7 bases, with 9 bases between them. The CDR3 is 13 residues long. Germline V gene lookup returns CDR1 SGHTA and CDR2 FQGNSA. The CDR3 region is CASSLRGWNEQFF. CDR3 DNA: TGTGCCAGCAGCTTACGGGGTTGGAATGAGCAGTTCTTC. The complete variable domain, with remaining parts taken from reference TRBV7-2 and TRBJ2-1, reads GAGVSQSPSNKVTEKGKDVELRCDPISGHTALYWYRQSLGQGLEFLIYFQGNSAPDKSGLPSDRFSAERTGGSVSTLTIQRTQQEDSAVYLCASSLRGWNEQFFGPGTRLTVL.

The table lists this clone with a count of one. V is TRBV2 and J is TRBJ1-6, with D hard to call. CDR3 size: 11 residues. The V and J ends lost 5 bases and 7 bases respectively, with 3 bases between them. The germline V gene has CDR1 SNHLY and CDR2 FYNNEI. The CDR3 DNA reads TGTGCCAGCAGTCCGAATTCACCCCTCCACTTT. This sequence encodes CASSPNSPLHF.

This clone was detected a few times. The chain uses TRBV7-9 and TRBJ1-1, with D maybe TRBD1 (5 bases). V dropped 5 bases and J dropped 4 bases, with 17 bases sitting between them. This CDR3 has 15 residues. Germline CDR1 reads SEHNR; CDR2 reads FQNEAQ (reference sequence). CDR3 in DNA: TGTGCCAGCAGCCAAACGTGGGGTAGGGGCACTGAAGCTTTCTTT. It yields the protein CASSQTWGRGTEAFF.

This chain links TRBV4-2 with TRBJ2-1; D gene unclear. The CDR3 is made up of 13 amino acids. Trimming removed 0 bases at V and 6 bases at J, with 6 bases between. Germline CDR1 reads LGHNA; CDR2 reads YNFKEQ. CDR3 residues: CASSQERLNEQFF. The CDR3 DNA reads TGTGCCAGCAGCCAAGAAAGACTCAATGAGCAGTTCTTC.